A single sample is the source of the 32 T cell receptor beta chains below, sequenced in a study of metastatic and nonmetastatic thyroid tumors. TCRdb re-called the PCR reads through MiXCR. The data show about 92,000 clones, around 14% seen once. Every patient underwent thyroid surgery untreated. The material sequenced was blood. The receptors come from a female donor with papillary thyroid cancer or a benign thyroid nodule (not recorded which). Some clones in this sample may be carry-over from other donors' samples.

This clone was recorded once. A read error may be the cause here, since a much bigger clone is one base away. The sample holds other DNA sequences that translate to the same CDR3. This rearrangement joins TRBV20-1 to TRBJ2-3; TRBD2 aligns across 9 bases. CDR1 is DFQATT and CDR2 is SNEGSKA in the germline V gene (reference sequence). This CDR3 is built from 14 residues. V gave up 3 bases and J gave up 3 bases; unmatched junction bases: 4. In nucleotides, the CDR3 is TGCAGTGCTAGGTTAGCGGGAGCAACAGATACGCAGTATTTT. Encoded protein: CSARLAGATDTQYF.

This clone was recorded at least ten times. The V and J genes are TRBV20-1 and TRBJ1-5; the D is unclear. The germline V gene encodes CDR1 DFQATT and CDR2 SNEGSKA (reference sequence). The ends were cut back, 3 bases at V and 2 bases at J, with 8 bases in the middle. The CDR3 totals 13 residues. CDR3 in DNA: TGCAGTGCTAGGGGATTTGGCAATCAGCCCCAGCATTTT. It codes for CSARGFGNQPQHF.

This clone was found a few times. The rearrangement joins TRBV28 to TRBJ2-7; unclear D gene. Germline assignment: CDR1 MDHEN and CDR2 SYDVKM. The V end lost 6 bases, the J end lost 3 bases, and 24 bases lay between the germline ends. This CDR3 region has 17 residues. The CDR3 DNA reads as TGTGCCAGCAGCCCCCAGGTCTCCCCGGTACGCTTCTACGAGCAGTACTTC. Protein sequence: CASSPQVSPVRFYEQYF.

A remark on this clone: Lacking the conserved final phenylalanine or tryptophan, this CDR3 likely reflects a read error. The V and J genes are TRBV6-1 and TRBJ2-5, with a tentative D call TRBD2 (6 bases). The CDR3 is made up of 13 amino acids. The germline CDR1 and CDR2 sequences are MNHNS and SASEGT. Trimming cost V 7 bases and J 4 bases, with 13 bases left between them. CDR3 in DNA: TGTGCCAGCACACTGGAGGGGCGAGAGACCCAGTACCTC. This sequence encodes CASTLEGRETQYL.

The CDR3 protein is CAWSRGTYEQYF. The CDR3 nucleotides read TGTGCCTGGAGTCGGGGCACCTACGAGCAGTACTTC. The J gene is TRBJ2-7, the V gene TRBV30; either TRBD1 or TRBD2 may fit D (5 bases each). V lost 2 bases and J 2 bases, leaving 7 bases between the germline ends. The germline CDR1 and CDR2 sequences are GTSNPN and SVGIG (reference sequence). This CDR3 region has 12 residues.

This clone was observed a few times. A much larger clone is a single base away; this may be a read error. The chain employs TRBV5-1 and TRBJ1-1; D is ambiguous. The CDR3 runs to 14 residues. The V gene lost 0 bases and the J gene lost 3 bases, with 9 bases spanning the gap. Germline V gene lookup returns CDR1 SGHRS and CDR2 YFSETQ. The CDR3 region is CASSLENGDTEAFF. The DNA of the CDR3 is TGCGCCAGCAGCTTGGAGAACGGGGACACTGAAGCTTTCTTT.

This clone was observed a few times. A much larger clone sits a single nucleotide away, making a read error possible. This rearrangement joins TRBV3-1 to TRBJ2-7; D might be TRBD2 (5 bases). This CDR3 is 12 amino acids long. V lost 2 bases to trimming and J lost 5 bases, with 7 bases between them. The V gene's germline CDR1 is LGHDT and CDR2 YNNKEL (reference sequence). The CDR3 sequence: CASSQYSDEQYF. In nucleotides, the CDR3 is TGTGCCAGCAGCCAATATAGCGACGAGCAGTACTTC.

This clone has a count of ten or more. This chain uses TRBV6-2 or TRBV6-3 with TRBJ2-1; D is uncertain. The CDR3 is made up of 13 amino acids. The germline V gene has CDR1 MNHEY and CDR2 SVGEGT. With 2 bases removed from V and 5 bases from J, the gap between germline ends came to 7 bases. CDR3 protein: CASSYLGNNEQFF. CDR3 DNA sequence: TGTGCCAGCAGTTACCTTGGTAACAATGAGCAGTTCTTC.

This clone has ten or more counts. This chain connects TRBV24-1 to TRBJ2-7; weak D call: TRBD2 (6 bases). The CDR3 consists of 11 residues. In germline, CDR1 is KGHDR, CDR2 SFDVKD. Trimming removed 9 bases from V and 5 bases from J, with 10 bases in between. CDR3 bases: TGTGCCACCGGGCGCGGGGACGAGCAGTACTTC. It yields the protein CATGRGDEQYF.

To note about this clone: At one end the junction does not follow the germline gene, possibly because of a read error. The V gene is TRBV30, the J gene TRBJ1-6, with D tentatively TRBD1 (6 bases). The V gene's germline CDR1 is GTSNPN and CDR2 SVGIG (reference sequence). The CDR3 runs 14 residues. For the CDR3, the DNA is TGTGCCTGGGGTGTTGGGGGGCCTCGATCACCCCTCCACTTT. Amino acids: CAWGVGGPRSPLHF.

Points on this clone: This sequence may be a read error, since a much larger clone differs from it by one base. The CDR3 DNA reads as TGTGCCAGCAGCGTAGGGACTAGCGGGGAGACCCATTACTTC. Translated: CASSVGTSGETHYF. This chain links TRBV9 with TRBJ2-5; 12 bases fit TRBD2. This CDR3 is built from 14 residues. The germline CDR1 and CDR2 sequences are SGDLS and YYNGEE.

Ten or more counts support this clone. The chain links TRBV7-6 to TRBJ1-1; 10 bases fit TRBD1. The J segment lost 3 bases and the V segment lost 5 bases, leaving 3 bases of the junction unmatched. The germline CDR1 and CDR2 sequences are SGHVS and FNYEAQ. The CDR3 is made up of 14 amino acids. The CDR3 spells CASSAGTGDTEAFF. The CDR3 bases are TGTGCCAGCAGCGCCGGGACAGGGGACACTGAAGCTTTCTTT.

This clone was recorded many times. CDR3 residues: CASARRGELFF. As DNA, the CDR3 is TGTGCCAGCGCCAGACGTGGGGAGCTGTTTTTT. V usage is TRBV3-1 and J usage is TRBJ2-2; D gene ambiguous. Germline CDR1 is LGHDT and CDR2 is YNNKEL (reference sequence). V lost 8 bases and J 8 bases, leaving 9 bases between the germline ends. The CDR3 consists of 11 residues.

There are many counts of this clone. V and J are TRBV6-1 and TRBJ1-5, with 8 bases fitting TRBD1. This CDR3 has 14 residues. The V segment lost 6 bases and the J segment 3 bases; nucleotides outside the gene matches: 4. Germline CDR1 MNHNS, CDR2 SASEGT. CDR3 residues: CASRPGQDNQPQHF. The CDR3 DNA reads as TGTGCCAGCAGGCCGGGACAGGACAATCAGCCCCAGCATTTT.

This clone was detected ten times or more. This chain links TRBV10-1 with TRBJ2-3; perhaps TRBD2 as D (6 bases). Germline V gene data show CDR1 as WNHNN and CDR2 as SYGVQD (reference sequence). This CDR3 has 16 amino acids. Trimming left V 3 bases short and J 2 bases short, with 15 bases between. The chain's CDR3 is CASSDPRGGNTDTQYF. The CDR3 DNA reads as TGCGCCAGCAGTGACCCACGGGGAGGTAACACAGATACGCAGTATTTT.

This clone has just a few counts. The chain links TRBV29-1 to TRBJ2-4; tentatively, D is TRBD2 (5 bases). This CDR3 is 14 amino acids long. The V gene's germline CDR1 is SQVTM and CDR2 ANQGSEA. CDR3 sequence reads: CRAADLDGENIQYF. The CDR3 DNA is TGCAGGGCCGCGGACTTGGACGGCGAAAACATTCAGTACTTC.

Many counts were recorded for this clone. The rearrangement uses TRBV10-3 and TRBJ2-5, with unresolved D. Germline-derived CDR1 and CDR2 are ENHRY and SYGVKD. The CDR3 extends over 16 amino acids. The ends were cut back, 3 bases at V and 2 bases at J, with 16 bases in the middle. CDR3 DNA: TGTGCCATCAGTGATACTCTGGCCTTTGGTCAAGAGACCCAGTACTTC. Protein product: CAISDTLAFGQETQYF.

This clone was detected many times. The genes are TRBV29-1 and TRBJ1-1; D not certain. V was shortened by 7 bases and J by 11 bases, with 17 bases between the two germline ends. The CDR3 is 11 residues long. Germline V gives CDR1 SQVTM, CDR2 ANQGSEA. DNA for the CDR3: TGCAGCGCAGAACCCTCAGGAGCGGCTTTCTTT. This sequence encodes CSAEPSGAAFF.

This clone was counted many times. The chain recombines TRBV20-1 with TRBJ2-5; D is uncertain. V lost 2 bases and J lost 3, with 13 bases in between. The CDR3 consists of 14 residues. Per germline, CDR1 DFQATT and CDR2 SNEGSKA (reference sequence). The CDR3 loop reads CSARRRRSEETQYF. DNA for the CDR3: TGCAGTGCTAGAAGGCGGCGCTCCGAAGAGACCCAGTACTTC.

This clone turned up a few times. It may be a read error: a sequence one base away is much more abundant. The chain is built from TRBV6-1 and TRBJ2-5; 10 bases align to TRBD1. V lost 7 bases, J lost 5 bases, and 13 bases stayed unmatched. Germline-derived CDR1 and CDR2 are MNHNS and SASEGT. This CDR3 comprises 16 residues. The CDR3 DNA is TGTGCCAGCACCGAATATCGACAGGGGGCTACGGAGACCCAGTACTTC. Translating gives CASTEYRQGATETQYF.

As for this clone: This may come from a read error, since a much larger clone is one base off. The chain is built from TRBV5-8 and TRBJ2-3; no definite D call. V was clipped by 0 bases and J by 11 bases, with 19 bases between them. Germline CDR1 and CDR2: SGHTS and YDEGEE. The CDR3 length is 15 residues. CDR3 sequence reads: CASSLGSSSSLGQYF. CDR3 sequence (DNA): TGTGCCAGCAGCTTGGGTAGCTCCTCCTCGTTGGGGCAGTATTTT. Using reference TRBV5-8 and TRBJ2-3 for the parts outside the CDR3, the full variable domain is EAGVTQSPTHLIKTRGQQATLRCSPISGHTSVYWYQQALGLGLQFLLWYDEGEERNRGNFPPRFSGRQFPNYSSELNVNALELEDSALYLCASSLGSSSSLGQYFGPGTRLTVL.

The rearrangement joins TRBV5-6 to TRBJ2-5; TRBD2 matches 8 bases. J lost 4 bases, V lost 5 bases, and 7 bases had no gene match. The CDR3 totals 14 residues. Germline V gives CDR1 SGHDT, CDR2 YYEEEE. The CDR3 spells CASRPGLAGETQYF. DNA for the CDR3: TGTGCCAGCAGACCCGGACTAGCCGGAGAGACCCAGTACTTC.

The CDR3 here is CSANIGGQGRNEQFF. In DNA, the CDR3 is TGCAGTGCTAACATCGGGGGGCAGGGTAGGAATGAGCAGTTCTTC. The J gene is TRBJ2-1, the V gene TRBV20-1, with a possible D match to TRBD2 (7 bases). V was pared by 4 bases and J by 7 bases, with 20 bases between. The germline CDR1 and CDR2 sequences are DFQATT and SNEGSKA (reference sequence). CDR3 length equals 15 residues.

On this clone: This could be a read error, since a much larger clone is one nucleotide away. Within the sample, other DNA sequences also encode this same CDR3. This chain uses TRBV7-3 with TRBJ2-3; 7 bases align to TRBD2. The CDR3 spans 13 residues. In germline, CDR1 is SGHTA, CDR2 FQGTGA. The CDR3 sequence is CASSARLAHTQYF. Written as DNA, the CDR3 is TGTGCCAGCAGCGCTAGACTAGCCCATACTCAGTATTTT.

This clone was observed a handful of times. One end of the junction is discordant with germline, which a read error may explain. CDR3 protein: CASSCAGGPNHPQHF. CDR3 DNA sequence: TGTGCCAGCAGTTGTGCGGGGGGCCCTAATCATCCCCAGCATTTT. This chain uses TRBV6-1 with TRBJ1-5; a weak D match, TRBD1 (6 bases). There are 15 residues in the CDR3. The V gene's germline CDR1 is MNHNS and CDR2 SASEGT.

There are many counts of this clone. The chain has TRBV6-1 and TRBJ1-5; 9 bases line up with TRBD1. Germline values: CDR1 MNHNS, CDR2 SASEGT. V was clipped by 6 bases and J by 5 bases; unmatched bases: 5. The CDR3 has 14 residues. The CDR3 is CASSRDRVDQPQHF. The CDR3 nucleotides read TGTGCCAGCAGCCGGGACAGGGTTGATCAGCCCCAGCATTTT.

The chain has TRBV4-1 and TRBJ1-4; D may be TRBD1 (5 bases). The CDR3 is 17 amino acids. The germline V gene encodes CDR1 MGHRA and CDR2 YSYEKL. V lost 2 bases to trimming and J lost 0 bases, with 13 bases between them. The CDR3 sequence is CASSQPVRGSTNEKLFF. CDR3 in DNA: TGCGCCAGCAGCCAACCCGTTAGGGGCTCAACTAATGAAAAACTGTTTTTT.

There are many counts of this clone. The chain joins TRBV20-1 to TRBJ2-7; 9 positions match TRBD2. This CDR3 has 16 residues. Germline loops: CDR1 DFQATT, CDR2 SNEGSKA (reference sequence). The junction had 15 bases not matched to a gene; V was cut back by 2 bases and J by 7 bases. CDR3: CSARKDPPRGGGEQYF. CDR3 in DNA: TGCAGTGCTAGAAAGGACCCGCCGCGGGGGGGCGGGGAGCAGTACTTC.

This clone has at least ten counts. CDR3 protein: CASSQFFASGSGANVLTF. CDR3 nucleotide sequence: TGTGCCAGCAGCCAATTCTTTGCGTCGGGGTCTGGGGCCAACGTCCTGACTTTC. The chain joins TRBV4-2 to TRBJ2-6; tentative D call: TRBD2 (5 bases). The CDR3 totals 18 residues. Trimming stripped 2 bases from V and 1 base from J, with 15 bases between. The germline V gene encodes CDR1 LGHNA and CDR2 YNFKEQ.

In its sample, this clone was seen many times. The chain has TRBV6-6 and TRBJ2-3, with 8 nucleotides matching TRBD1. The CDR3 runs 17 residues. CDR1 and CDR2 from the germline V gene are MNHNY and SVGAGI (reference sequence). V lost 4 bases and J lost 2; bases outside the gene matches: 11. The CDR3 loop is CASSSGSGTGYTDTQYF. In nucleotides, the CDR3 is TGTGCCAGCAGTTCCGGTTCCGGGACAGGATACACAGATACGCAGTATTTT.

V usage is TRBV27 and J usage is TRBJ1-6; no definite D call. The CDR3 has 14 amino acids. With 6 bases removed from V and 9 bases from J, the gap between germline ends came to 15 bases. CDR1 is MNHEY and CDR2 is SMNVEV in the germline V gene (reference sequence). CDR3 bases: TGTGCCAGCAGCTCTACATGGAGGAGTTCACCCCTCCACTTT. This encodes CASSSTWRSSPLHF.

This clone was seen many times. This chain joins TRBV9 and TRBJ2-7; TRBD1 is a possible D gene (6 bases). Per germline, CDR1 SGDLS and CDR2 YYNGEE. The CDR3 is made up of 13 amino acids. With 0 bases removed from V and 7 bases from J, the gap between germline ends came to 11 bases. The CDR3: CASSVGTGREQYF. The CDR3 DNA sequence: TGTGCCAGCAGCGTAGGAACAGGGCGAGAGCAGTACTTC.